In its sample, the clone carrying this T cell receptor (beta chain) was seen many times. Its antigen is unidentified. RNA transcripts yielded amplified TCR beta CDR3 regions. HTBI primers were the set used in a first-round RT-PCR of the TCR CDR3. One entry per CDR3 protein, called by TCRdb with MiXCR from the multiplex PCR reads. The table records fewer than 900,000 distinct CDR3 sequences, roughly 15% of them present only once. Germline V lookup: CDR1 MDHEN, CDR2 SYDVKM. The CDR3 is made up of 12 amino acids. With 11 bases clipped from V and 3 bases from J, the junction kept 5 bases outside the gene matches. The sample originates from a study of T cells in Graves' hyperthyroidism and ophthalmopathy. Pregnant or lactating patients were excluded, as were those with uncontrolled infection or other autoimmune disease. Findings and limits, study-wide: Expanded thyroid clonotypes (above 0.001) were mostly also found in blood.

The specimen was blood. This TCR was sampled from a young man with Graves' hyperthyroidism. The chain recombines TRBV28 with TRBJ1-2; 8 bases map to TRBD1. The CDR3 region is CAGYRGDYGYTF. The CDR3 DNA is TGTGCCGGATACAGGGGGGACTATGGCTACACCTTC.